This T cell receptor (beta chain) came from a study of molecular identifiers for immune sequencing clone quantification. For the study at large: Replicates split RNA from around 20,000 or 99,000 naive CD8 cells five ways, and the researchers sequenced four portions. Study findings and constraints: Investigators reportedly could detect spiked Jurkat TCR RNA from one cell among about a million naive cells. Effector cells had over 99% of their molecules in clones above 20 RNA copies, while naive cells had under 1%.

In the case of this clonotype: The antigen is not known.

Trimming pared 1 base from V and 5 bases from J, leaving 9 bases between. CDR1 is MGHRA, CDR2 YSYEKL, per germline. This CDR3 contains 14 residues. TCRdb itself ran the PCR reads through MiXCR, one entry per CDR3 protein. The sample lists some 93,000 distinct CDR3 sequences; under 25% were seen once. The CD8+CD4-CCR7+CD45RA+ phenotype defined the sorted naive CD8 T cells. The sequenced material came from naive CD8+ T cells from blood, with Jurkat cell RNA spiked in. The subset: FACS-sorted CD8+CD4-CCR7+CD45RA+ naive T cells. V usage is TRBV4-1 and J usage is TRBJ2-1; either TRBD1 or TRBD2 may fit D (5 bases each). The TCR originated in a human donor in good health. Some libraries in this study had Jurkat cell RNA spiked in. The CDR3 nucleotides read TGCGCCAGCAGCCAAGTACGGGGCCACAATGAGCAGTTCTTC. Translating gives CASSQVRGHNEQFF.